This TCR beta chain was retrieved from a study of immune cell composition in non-small cell lung cancer. Note on this clone: Its specificity is unknown.

Notes on the study in general: Top 10 clone scores and clonality were higher in squamous than adenocarcinoma. Roughly 75% of squamous and under 35% of adenocarcinoma cases had tumour-associated clones >0.5%. Smoking pack-years did not significantly correlate with tumour TCR-beta clonality.

Germline CDR1 GTSNPN, CDR2 SVGIG (reference sequence). V lost 0 bases and J lost 4, with 9 bases in between. This CDR3 is built from 13 residues. Profiling relied on immunoSEQ multiplex PCR, and the TCRdb table lists in-frame clones only, not all of them. The data show 4,000 to 5,000 clones, around 78% seen once. This TCR was recovered from a human donor with non-small cell lung cancer. The rearrangement joins TRBV30 to TRBJ2-5; D possibly corresponds to TRBD2 (5 bases). Sequenced sample: lung tumor tissue. CDR3 amino acids: CAWSVRGGETQYF. The CDR3 nucleotides are TGTGCCTGGAGTGTACGGGGTGGAGAGACCCAGTACTTC.